This T cell receptor (beta chain) stems from a study of blood T cell repertoires in COVID-19 (TCRdb year 2020). Describing the broader study: The collaborator samples originated in the United States, Italy and Spain and spanned the acute and convalescent phases of COVID-19. The repertoires were released in a freely available public database meant as a resource for research on the immune response to SARS-CoV-2. The dataset comprised deeply sampled blood TCRbeta repertoires from subjects exposed to, actively infected with, or recovered from COVID-19. Where available, HLA class I and class II types were obtained from metadata supplied by the sample provider rather than from assay-based typing. The samples were drawn from the first 160 participants of the ongoing ImmuneRACE study and from 950 to 1,500 subjects provided by 6 global collaborators. The sample metadata nearly always contained a de-identified subject ID, COVID-19 status, age in years and sex. The material from the prospective study consisted of cDNA or gDNA derived from T cells, B-cell-depleted T cells, or PBMCs.

The immunoSEQ Assay, a bias-controlled multiplex PCR, was used to amplify TCRbeta CDR3 regions from genomic DNA. On the study's bioinformatics: Within the assay, amplification of reference gene primers was used to estimate how many nucleated cells each sample contained. To quantify the absolute abundance of each unique TCRbeta CDR3 rearrangement, sequence reads were collapsed and filtered. For each sample, productive Simpson clonality was calculated as the square root of Simpson's diversity index across productive rearrangements. TCRdb re-hosts the immuneACCESS table, in-frame sequences only. Its copies lack some clones; in the studies checked, an unresolved V gene accounts for under half of them, and the cause for the rest is not known. The V and J calls and clone size were taken over from that table, and D and trimming were inferred from the DNA. The table for this sample lists 250,000 to 350,000 clones; about 86% of them were counted only once. Of the sample, about 15% is held by the ten largest clones.

In Seattle, one collaborating source enrolled patients while the infection was active and tracked those patients longitudinally over the course of disease. Collaborating institutions collected whole blood in K2EDTA tubes following their own protocols. For TCRbeta analysis, collaborators shipped samples in one of three forms: frozen whole blood, isolated PBMCs, or DNA extracted from either of those sample types. Inclusive of the bounding cysteine and phenylalanine, the CDR3 is 15 residues long. Only the CDR3 portion is preserved as DNA: 45 bases, with reading frame beginning at the first base. The junction carries 15 bases between V and J, which are trimmed by 4 bases and 3 bases respectively. For CDR1 and CDR2, the germline V gene lists MDHEN and SYDVKM. Results the study describes overall, beyond this receptor: The quantity of clinical and demographic metadata differed by source and by participant and was supplied without curation.

As concerns this clone: This clone's antigen is unknown. No clone much larger than this one lies a single base away; base qualities are absent.

The chain was built from TRBV28 and TRBJ1-2; TRBD1 is a weak D gene call, 5 bases matching. This clonotype originated in a person between 65 and 79 years old with COVID-19, enrolled during active disease. Sample: peripheral blood. The base sequence is TGTGCCAGCAGTTCCGATCGGGGGTTTGACTATGGCTACACCTTC. The encoded protein is CASSSDRGFDYGYTF.